This TCR beta chain was documented in a study of shared clonotypes between healthy human individuals. The method was immunoSEQ multiplex PCR; TCRdb's version includes in-frame clones alone and lacks a portion of them. The sample holds roughly 2.5 million clones, roughly nine tenths seen once. From germline, CDR1 is SGHTA and CDR2 FQGNSA. V trimming: 7 bases; J trimming: 1 base; junction bases outside the gene matches: 8. CDR3 length equals 16 residues. Specimen: naive CD4+ T cells sorted from blood. The subset: CD45RA+ positively selected. V usage is TRBV7-2 and J usage is TRBJ1-3; TRBD1 matches 9 bases. The clonotype was recovered from a man between 18 and 29 years old in good health. The CDR3 sequence is CASIKAGTGSGNTIYF. The CDR3 DNA reads TGTGCCAGCATCAAAGCCGGGACAGGGTCTGGAAACACCATATATTTT.